The clone carrying this T cell receptor beta chain appeared many times. V gave up 3 bases and J gave up 2 bases; unmatched junction bases: 4. From germline, CDR1 is SGHRS and CDR2 YFSETQ. This CDR3 comprises 14 residues. Profiling relied on immunoSEQ multiplex PCR, and the TCRdb table lists in-frame clones only, not all of them. The table has roughly 150,000 clones, about 80% seen once. This specimen comes from a study of blood T cell repertoires in COVID-19. This clonotype originated in an elderly woman with acute or convalescent COVID-19. The sequenced sample was peripheral blood. The V gene is TRBV5-1, the J gene TRBJ2-7, with 8 bases lining up with TRBD1. CDR3 region: CASSSGQGTYEQYF. The CDR3 DNA reads TGCGCCAGCAGCTCTGGACAGGGTACCTACGAGCAGTACTTC.